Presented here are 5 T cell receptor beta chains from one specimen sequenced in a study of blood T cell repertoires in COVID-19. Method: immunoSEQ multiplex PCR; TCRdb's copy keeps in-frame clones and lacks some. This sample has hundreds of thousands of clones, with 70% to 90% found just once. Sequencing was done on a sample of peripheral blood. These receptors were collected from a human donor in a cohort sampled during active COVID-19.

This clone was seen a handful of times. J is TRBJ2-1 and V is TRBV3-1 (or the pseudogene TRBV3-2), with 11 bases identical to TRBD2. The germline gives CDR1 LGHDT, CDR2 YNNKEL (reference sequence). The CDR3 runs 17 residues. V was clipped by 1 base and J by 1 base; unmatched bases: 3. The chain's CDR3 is CASSQVVAGGSYNEQFF. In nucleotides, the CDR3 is TGTGCCAGCAGCCAAGTGGTAGCGGGAGGGTCCTACAATGAGCAGTTCTTC.

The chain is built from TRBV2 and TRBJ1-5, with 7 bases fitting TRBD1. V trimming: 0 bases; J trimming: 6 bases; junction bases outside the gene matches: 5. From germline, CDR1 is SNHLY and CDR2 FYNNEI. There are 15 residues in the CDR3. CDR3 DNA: TGTGCCAGCAGTGAAGCCCGGGACAGAAGTCAGCCCCAGCATTTT. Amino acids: CASSEARDRSQPQHF.

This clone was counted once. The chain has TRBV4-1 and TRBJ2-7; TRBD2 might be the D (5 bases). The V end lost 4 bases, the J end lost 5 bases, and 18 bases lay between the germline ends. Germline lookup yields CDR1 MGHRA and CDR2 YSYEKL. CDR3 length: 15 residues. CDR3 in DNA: TGCGCCAGCAGCCCTCAGGCGTCTAGCCGCGACGAGCAGTACTTC. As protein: CASSPQASSRDEQYF.

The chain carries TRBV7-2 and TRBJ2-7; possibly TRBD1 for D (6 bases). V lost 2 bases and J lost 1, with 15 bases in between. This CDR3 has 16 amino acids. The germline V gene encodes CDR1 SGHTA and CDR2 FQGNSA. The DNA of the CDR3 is TGTGCCAGCAGCTTATTCCGGACAGCGGATTCCTACGAGCAGTACTTC. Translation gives CASSLFRTADSYEQYF.

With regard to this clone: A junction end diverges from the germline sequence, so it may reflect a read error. The DNA for the CDR3 is TGTGCCAGCTCACCACCCGGGGGTCAGGGCGTCTTATTC. Translation: CASSPPGGQGVLF. J is TRBJ2-7 and V is TRBV18; weak D call: TRBD2 (6 bases). The CDR3 loop spans 13 amino acids. Germline V gene sequence: CDR1 KGHSH, CDR2 LQKENI.